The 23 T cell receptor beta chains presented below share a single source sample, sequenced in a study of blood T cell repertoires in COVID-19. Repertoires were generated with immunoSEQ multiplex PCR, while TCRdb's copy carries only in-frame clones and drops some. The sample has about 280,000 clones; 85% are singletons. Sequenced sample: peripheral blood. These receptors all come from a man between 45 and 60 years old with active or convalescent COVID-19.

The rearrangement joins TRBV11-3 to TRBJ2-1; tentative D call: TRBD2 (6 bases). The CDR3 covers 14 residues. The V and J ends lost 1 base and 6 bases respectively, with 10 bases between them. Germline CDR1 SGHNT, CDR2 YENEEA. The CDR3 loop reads CASSLAGAANEQFF. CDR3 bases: TGTGCCAGCAGCTTAGCGGGAGCCGCCAATGAGCAGTTCTTC.

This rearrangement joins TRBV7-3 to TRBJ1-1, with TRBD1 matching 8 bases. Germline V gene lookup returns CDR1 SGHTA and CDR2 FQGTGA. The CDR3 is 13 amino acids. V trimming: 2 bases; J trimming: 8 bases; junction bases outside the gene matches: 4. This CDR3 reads CASSLLRTGEAFF. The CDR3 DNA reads TGTGCCAGCAGCTTACTAAGGACAGGGGAAGCTTTCTTT.

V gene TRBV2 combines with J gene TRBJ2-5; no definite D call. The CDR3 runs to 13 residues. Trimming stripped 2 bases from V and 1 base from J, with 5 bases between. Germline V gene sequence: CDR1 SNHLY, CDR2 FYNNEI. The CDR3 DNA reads TGTGCCAGCAGTGAACCCGTCCAAGAGACCCAGTACTTC. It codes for CASSEPVQETQYF.

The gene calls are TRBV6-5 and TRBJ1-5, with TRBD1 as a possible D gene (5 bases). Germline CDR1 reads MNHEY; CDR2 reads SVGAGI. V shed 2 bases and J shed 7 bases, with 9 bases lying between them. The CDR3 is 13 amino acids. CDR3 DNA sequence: TGTGCCAGCAGTTACGCCAGGGCCCAGCCCCAGCATTTT. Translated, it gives CASSYARAQPQHF.

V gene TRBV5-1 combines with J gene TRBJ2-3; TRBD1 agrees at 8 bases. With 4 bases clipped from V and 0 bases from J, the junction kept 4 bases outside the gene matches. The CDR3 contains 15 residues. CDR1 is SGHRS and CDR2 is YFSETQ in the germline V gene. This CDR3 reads CASSPDRASTDTQYF. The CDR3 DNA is TGCGCCAGCAGCCCGGACAGGGCGAGCACAGATACGCAGTATTTT.

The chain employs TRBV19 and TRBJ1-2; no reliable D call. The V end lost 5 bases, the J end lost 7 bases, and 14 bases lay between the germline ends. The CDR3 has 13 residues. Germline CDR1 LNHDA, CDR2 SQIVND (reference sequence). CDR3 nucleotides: TGTGCCAGTAGTCAATGGGCGGGCAGTGGCTACACCTTC. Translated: CASSQWAGSGYTF.

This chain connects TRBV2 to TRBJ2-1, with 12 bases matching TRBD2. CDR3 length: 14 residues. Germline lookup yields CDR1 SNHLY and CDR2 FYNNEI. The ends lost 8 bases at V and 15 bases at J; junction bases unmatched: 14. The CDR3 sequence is CASAGLAGRSIGFF. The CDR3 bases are TGTGCCAGCGCGGGACTAGCGGGCCGAAGTATTGGGTTCTTC.

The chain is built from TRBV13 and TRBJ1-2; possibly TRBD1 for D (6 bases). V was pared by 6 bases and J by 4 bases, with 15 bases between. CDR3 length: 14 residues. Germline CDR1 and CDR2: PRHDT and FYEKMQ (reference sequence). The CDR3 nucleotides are TGTGCCAGCAGAAAACGGACAGAGACCTATGGCTACACCTTC. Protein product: CASRKRTETYGYTF.

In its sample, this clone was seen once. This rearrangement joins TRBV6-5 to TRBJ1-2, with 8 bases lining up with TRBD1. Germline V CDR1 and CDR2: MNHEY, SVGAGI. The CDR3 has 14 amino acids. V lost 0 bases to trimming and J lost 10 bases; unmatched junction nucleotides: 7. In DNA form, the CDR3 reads TGTGCCAGCAGTTACTCCGAGGGACAGGCTGCCTACACCTTC. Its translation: CASSYSEGQAAYTF.

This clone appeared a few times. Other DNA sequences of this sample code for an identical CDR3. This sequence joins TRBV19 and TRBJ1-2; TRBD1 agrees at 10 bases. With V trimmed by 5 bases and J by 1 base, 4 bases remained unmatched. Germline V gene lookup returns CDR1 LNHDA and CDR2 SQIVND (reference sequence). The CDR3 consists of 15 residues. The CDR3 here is CASSSGQGGNYGYTF. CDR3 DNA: TGTGCCAGTAGTTCCGGACAGGGGGGTAACTATGGCTACACCTTC.

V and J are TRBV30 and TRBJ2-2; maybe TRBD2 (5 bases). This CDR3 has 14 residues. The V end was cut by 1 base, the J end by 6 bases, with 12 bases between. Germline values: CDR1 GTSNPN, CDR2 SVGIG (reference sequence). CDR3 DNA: TGTGCCTGGAGTGAGTTGGACTCTCCCGGGGAGCTGTTTTTT. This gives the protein CAWSELDSPGELFF.

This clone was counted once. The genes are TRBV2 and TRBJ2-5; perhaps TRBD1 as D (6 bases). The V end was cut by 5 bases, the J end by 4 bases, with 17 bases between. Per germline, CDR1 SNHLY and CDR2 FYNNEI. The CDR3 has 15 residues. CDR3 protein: CASSRQVGSTETQYF. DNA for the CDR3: TGTGCCAGCAGTAGACAGGTAGGGTCGACAGAGACCCAGTACTTC. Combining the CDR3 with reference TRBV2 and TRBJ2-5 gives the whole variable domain EPEVTQTPSHQVTQMGQEVILRCVPISNHLYFYWYRQILGQKVEFLVSFYNNEISEKSEIFDDQFSVERPDGSNFTLKIRSTKLEDSAMYFCASSRQVGSTETQYFGPGTRLLVL.

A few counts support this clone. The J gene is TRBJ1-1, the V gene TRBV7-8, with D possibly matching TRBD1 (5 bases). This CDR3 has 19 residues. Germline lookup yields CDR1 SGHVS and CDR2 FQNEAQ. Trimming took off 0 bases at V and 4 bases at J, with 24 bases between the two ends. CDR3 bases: TGTGCCAGCAGCTTAGCGAGAACGGGACTCAACCCCAGGCGCACTGAAGCTTTCTTT. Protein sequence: CASSLARTGLNPRRTEAFF.

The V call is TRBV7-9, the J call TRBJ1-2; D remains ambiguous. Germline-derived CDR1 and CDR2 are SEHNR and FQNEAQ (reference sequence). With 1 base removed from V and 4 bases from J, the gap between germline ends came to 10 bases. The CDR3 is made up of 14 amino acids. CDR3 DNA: TGTGCCAGCAGCTTAGATGGGAGTAGCTATGGCTACACCTTC. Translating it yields CASSLDGSSYGYTF. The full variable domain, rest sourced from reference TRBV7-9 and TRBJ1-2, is DTGVSQNPRHKITKRGQNVTFRCDPISEHNRLYWYRQTLGQGPEFLTYFQNEAQLEKSRLLSDRFSAERPKGSFSTLEIQRTEQGDSAMYLCASSLDGSSYGYTFGSGTRLTVV.

As DNA, the CDR3 is TGTGCCAGCAGCCTATCGACTGGGGCTTATGAGCAGTTCTTC. Protein product: CASSLSTGAYEQFF. The chain employs TRBV7-2 and TRBJ2-1; weak D call: TRBD1 (5 bases). Trimming removed 5 bases at V and 8 bases at J, with 16 bases between. Germline V CDR1 and CDR2: SGHTA, FQGNSA. The CDR3 has 14 amino acids.

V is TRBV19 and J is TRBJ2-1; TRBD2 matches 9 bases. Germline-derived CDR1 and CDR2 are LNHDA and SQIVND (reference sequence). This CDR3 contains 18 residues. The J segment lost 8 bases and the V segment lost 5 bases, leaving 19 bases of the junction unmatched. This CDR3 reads CASSPRGGRAPFNHEQFF. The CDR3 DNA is TGTGCCAGTAGTCCGAGGGGCGGGAGGGCCCCTTTTAATCATGAGCAGTTCTTC.

DNA of the CDR3: TGTGCCAGCAGTGTCCGGGAGGGAAATGAGCAGTTCTTC. Translated, it gives CASSVREGNEQFF. The rearrangement uses TRBV6-4 and TRBJ2-1; 8 nucleotides agree with TRBD2. The CDR3 runs 13 residues. Germline assignment: CDR1 MRHNA and CDR2 SNTAGT. Trimming cost V 4 bases and J 7 bases; bases outside gene matches: 3.

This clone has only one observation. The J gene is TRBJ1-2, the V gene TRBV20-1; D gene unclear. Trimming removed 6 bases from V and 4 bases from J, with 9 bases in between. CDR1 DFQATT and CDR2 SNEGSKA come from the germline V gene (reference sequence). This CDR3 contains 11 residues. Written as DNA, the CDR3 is TGCAGTGCCAGTTCTTCCTATGGCTACACCTTC. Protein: CSASSSYGYTF.

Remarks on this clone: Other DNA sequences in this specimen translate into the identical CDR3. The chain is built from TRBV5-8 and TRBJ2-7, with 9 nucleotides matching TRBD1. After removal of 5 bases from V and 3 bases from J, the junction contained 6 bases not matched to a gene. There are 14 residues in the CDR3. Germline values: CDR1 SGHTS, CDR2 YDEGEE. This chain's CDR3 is CASSLGQGLYEQYF. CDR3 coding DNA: TGTGCCAGCAGTCTGGGACAGGGCCTCTACGAGCAGTACTTC. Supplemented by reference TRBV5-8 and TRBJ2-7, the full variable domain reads EAGVTQSPTHLIKTRGQQATLRCSPISGHTSVYWYQQALGLGLQFLLWYDEGEERNRGNFPPRFSGRQFPNYSSELNVNALELEDSALYLCASSLGQGLYEQYFGPGTRLTVT.

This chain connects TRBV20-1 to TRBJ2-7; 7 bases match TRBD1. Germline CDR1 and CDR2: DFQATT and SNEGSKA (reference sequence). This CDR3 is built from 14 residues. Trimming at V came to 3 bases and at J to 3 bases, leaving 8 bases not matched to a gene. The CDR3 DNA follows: TGCAGTGCTAGTAAAGGGACAGAACTCTACGAGCAGTACTTC. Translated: CSASKGTELYEQYF.

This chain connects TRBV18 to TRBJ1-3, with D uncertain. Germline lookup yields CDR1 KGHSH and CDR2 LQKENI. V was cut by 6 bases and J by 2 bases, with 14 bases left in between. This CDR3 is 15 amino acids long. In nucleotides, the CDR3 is TGTGCCAGCTCTACCGGTGCGGTTACTGGAAACACCATATATTTT. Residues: CASSTGAVTGNTIYF.

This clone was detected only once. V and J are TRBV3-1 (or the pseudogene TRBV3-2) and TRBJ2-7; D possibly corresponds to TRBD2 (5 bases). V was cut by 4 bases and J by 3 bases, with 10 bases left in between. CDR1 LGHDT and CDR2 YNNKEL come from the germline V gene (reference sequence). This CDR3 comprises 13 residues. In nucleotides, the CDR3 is TGTGCCAGCAGCCGGCTCGGAGGCTACGAGCAGTACTTC. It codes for CASSRLGGYEQYF.

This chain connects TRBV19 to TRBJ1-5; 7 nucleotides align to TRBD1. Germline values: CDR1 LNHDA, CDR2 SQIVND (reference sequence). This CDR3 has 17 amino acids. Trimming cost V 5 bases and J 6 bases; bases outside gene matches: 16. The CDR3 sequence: CASSLLPGGVIGQPQHF. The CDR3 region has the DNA TGTGCCAGTAGTCTACTCCCAGGGGGAGTTATAGGTCAGCCCCAGCATTTT.